This TCR beta chain was recorded in a study of chemoradiotherapy in HPV16-positive cancers. The table came from immunoSEQ multiplex PCR; TCRdb's copy has only in-frame clones and leaves some out. Of roughly 14,000 clones in the sample, roughly 93% were seen once. The CDR3 totals 13 residues. The germline gives CDR1 MNHNS, CDR2 SASEGT. The V gene lost 8 bases and the J gene lost 2 bases, with 12 bases spanning the gap. The receptor's source is a human donor with HPV-associated anogenital cancer. The rearrangement uses TRBV6-1 and TRBJ2-5, with a weak D call TRBD2 (5 bases). The sample here was blood, taken from a patient who underwent chemoradiotherapy. The CDR3 region is CASCQGLQETQYF. CDR3 nucleotides: TGTGCCAGCTGCCAAGGACTGCAAGAGACCCAGTACTTC.